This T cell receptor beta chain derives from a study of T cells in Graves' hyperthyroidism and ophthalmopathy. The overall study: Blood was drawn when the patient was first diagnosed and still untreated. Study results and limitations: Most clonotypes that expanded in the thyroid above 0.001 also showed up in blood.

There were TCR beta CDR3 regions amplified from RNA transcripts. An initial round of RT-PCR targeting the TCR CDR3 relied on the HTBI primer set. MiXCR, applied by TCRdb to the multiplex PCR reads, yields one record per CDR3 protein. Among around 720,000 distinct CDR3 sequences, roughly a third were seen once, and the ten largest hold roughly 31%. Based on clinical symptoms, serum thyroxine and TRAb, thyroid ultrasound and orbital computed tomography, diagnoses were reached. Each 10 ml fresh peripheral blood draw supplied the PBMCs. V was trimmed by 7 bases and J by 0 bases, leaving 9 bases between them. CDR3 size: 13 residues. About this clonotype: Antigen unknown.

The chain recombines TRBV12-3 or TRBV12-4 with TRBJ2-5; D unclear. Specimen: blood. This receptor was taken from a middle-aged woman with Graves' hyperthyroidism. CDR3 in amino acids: CASNLRDQETQYF. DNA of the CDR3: TGTGCCAGCAACCTCCGGGACCAAGAGACCCAGTACTTC.